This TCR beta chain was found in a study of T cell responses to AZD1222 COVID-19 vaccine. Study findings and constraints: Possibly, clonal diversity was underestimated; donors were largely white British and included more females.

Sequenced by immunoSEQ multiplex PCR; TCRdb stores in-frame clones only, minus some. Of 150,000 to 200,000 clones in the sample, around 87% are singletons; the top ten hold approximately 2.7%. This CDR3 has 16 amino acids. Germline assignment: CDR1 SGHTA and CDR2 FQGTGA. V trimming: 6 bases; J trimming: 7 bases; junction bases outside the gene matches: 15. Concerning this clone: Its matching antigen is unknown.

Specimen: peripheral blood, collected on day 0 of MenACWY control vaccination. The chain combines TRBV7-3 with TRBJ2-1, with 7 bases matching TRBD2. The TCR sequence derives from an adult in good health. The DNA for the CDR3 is TGTGCCAGCAGTCGTCAAACTAGCGCCCCGGGGAATGAGCAGTTCTTC. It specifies CASSRQTSAPGNEQFF.